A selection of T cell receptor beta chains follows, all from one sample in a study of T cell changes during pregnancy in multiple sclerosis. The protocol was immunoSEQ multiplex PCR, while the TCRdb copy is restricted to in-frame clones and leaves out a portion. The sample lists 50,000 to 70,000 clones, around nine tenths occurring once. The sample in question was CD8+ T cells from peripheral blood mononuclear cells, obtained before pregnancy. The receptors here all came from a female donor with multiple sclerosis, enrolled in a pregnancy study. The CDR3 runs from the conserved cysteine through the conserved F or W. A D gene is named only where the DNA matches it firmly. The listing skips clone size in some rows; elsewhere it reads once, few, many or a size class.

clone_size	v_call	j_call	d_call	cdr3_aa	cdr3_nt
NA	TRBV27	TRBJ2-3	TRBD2	CASSFSGAAHTQYF	TGTGCCAGCAGTTTTAGCGGGGCGGCTCATACGCAGTATTTT
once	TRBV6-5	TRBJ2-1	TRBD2	CASWPGGNEQFF	TGTGCCAGCTGGCCGGGGGGGAATGAGCAGTTCTTC
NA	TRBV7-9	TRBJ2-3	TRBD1	CASSPGTGGNLDTQYF	TGTGCCAGCAGCCCCGGGACAGGGGGTAACCTGGATACGCAGTATTTT
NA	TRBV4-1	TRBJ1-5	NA	CASSQDPGTVPLQHF	TGCGCCAGCAGCCAAGATCCCGGTACAGTTCCCTTACAGCATTTT
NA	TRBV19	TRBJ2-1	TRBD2	CASSPWTSGDEQFF	TGTGCCAGTAGTCCATGGACTAGCGGGGATGAGCAGTTCTTC
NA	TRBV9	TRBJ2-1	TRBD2	CASSNNMGTSSGGAKLYNEGQFF	TGTGCCAGCAGCAACAACATGGGGACGAGTAGCGGGGGGGCTAAACTTTACAATGAAGGGCAGTTCTTC
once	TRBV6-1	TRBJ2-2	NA	CASSEVPTSTGELFF	TGTGCCAGCAGTGAAGTCCCTACTTCCACCGGGGAGCTGTTTTTT
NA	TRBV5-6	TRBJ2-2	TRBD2	CASSLPELAGNTGELFF	TGTGCCAGCAGCTTGCCGGAATTAGCGGGGAACACCGGGGAGCTGTTTTTT
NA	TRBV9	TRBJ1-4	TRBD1	CASSDPRQGTDATNEKLFF	TGTGCCAGCAGCGACCCCCGACAGGGGACGGATGCAACTAATGAAAAACTGTTTTTT
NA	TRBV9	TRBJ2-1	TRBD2	CASSDGLAKTEAYNEQFF	TGTGCCAGCAGTGATGGACTAGCGAAAACGGAGGCCTACAATGAGCAGTTCTTC
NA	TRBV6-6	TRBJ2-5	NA	CASSYLDSQETQYF	TGTGCCAGCAGTTACTTGGACAGCCAAGAGACCCAGTACTTC
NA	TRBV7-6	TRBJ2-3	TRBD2	CASSFIGGGADTQYF	TGTGCCAGCAGCTTCATTGGCGGGGGGGCAGATACGCAGTATTTT
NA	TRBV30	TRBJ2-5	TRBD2	CAWMLGAGEETQYF	TGTGCCTGGATGCTGGGAGCGGGGGAAGAGACCCAGTACTTC
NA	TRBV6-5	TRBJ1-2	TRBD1	CASSYLATGGDGYTF	TGTGCCAGCAGTTACTTGGCAACAGGGGGCGATGGCTACACCTTC
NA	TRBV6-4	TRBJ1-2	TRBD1	CASSDQETGDLYGYTF	TGTGCCAGCAGTGATCAGGAGACAGGGGACCTCTATGGCTACACCTTC
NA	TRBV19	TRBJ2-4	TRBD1	CASSIGPGGNIQYF	TGTGCCAGTAGTATAGGCCCAGGGGGAAACATTCAGTACTTC
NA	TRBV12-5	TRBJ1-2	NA	CASGLGGDPWGYTF	TGTGCTAGTGGTTTGGGGGGGGACCCGTGGGGCTACACCTTC
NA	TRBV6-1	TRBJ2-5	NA	CASSEGAGFIYGEETQYF	TGTGCCAGCAGTGAAGGGGCAGGATTTATCTATGGCGAAGAGACCCAGTACTTC
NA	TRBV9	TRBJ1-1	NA	CASSVDGGGGTEAFF	TGTGCCAGCAGCGTAGACGGGGGCGGGGGGACTGAAGCTTTCTTT
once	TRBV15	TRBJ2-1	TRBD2	CATSRDLLAGANEQFF	TGTGCCACCAGCAGAGATTTATTAGCGGGGGCCAATGAGCAGTTCTTC
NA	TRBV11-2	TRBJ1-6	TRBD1	CASSWDRDRSPLHF	TGTGCCAGCAGCTGGGACAGGGACCGATCACCCCTCCACTTT
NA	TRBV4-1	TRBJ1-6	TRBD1	CASSQLQGTNSPLHF	TGCGCCAGCAGCCAGCTACAGGGGACGAATTCACCCCTCCACTTT
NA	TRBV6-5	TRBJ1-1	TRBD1	CASYQGEAFF	TGTGCCAGCTACCAGGGGGAGGCTTTCTTT
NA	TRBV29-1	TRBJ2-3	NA	CSVLGLPGGTDTQYF	TGCAGCGTCCTAGGCTTGCCAGGCGGGACAGATACGCAGTATTTT
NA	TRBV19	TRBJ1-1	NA	CASSIAGGEAFF	TGTGCCAGTAGTATAGCTGGCGGGGAAGCTTTCTTT
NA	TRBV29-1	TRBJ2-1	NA	CSVSEMPQNEQFF	TGCAGCGTTTCAGAAATGCCCCAGAATGAGCAGTTCTTC
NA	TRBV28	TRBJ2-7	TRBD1	CASSLIGTELLYEQYF	TGTGCCAGCAGTTTAATAGGGACAGAACTCCTCTACGAGCAGTACTTC
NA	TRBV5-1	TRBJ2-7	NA	CASSLDRGGYEQYF	TGCGCCAGCAGCTTGGACAGGGGAGGCTACGAGCAGTACTTC
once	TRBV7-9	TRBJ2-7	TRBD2	CASSYPSTGGPYEQYF	TGTGCCAGCAGCTACCCCTCAACGGGGGGGCCCTACGAGCAGTACTTC
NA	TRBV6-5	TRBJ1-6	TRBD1	CASSYTPGQGYSPLHF	TGTGCCAGCAGTTACACTCCGGGACAGGGTTATTCACCCCTCCACTTT
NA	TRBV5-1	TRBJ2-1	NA	CASSLALGQSAYNEQFF	TGCGCCAGCAGCTTGGCTCTAGGACAGTCCGCCTACAATGAGCAGTTCTTC
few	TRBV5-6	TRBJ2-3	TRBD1	CASSTRQGPDTQYF	TGTGCCAGCAGCACGAGACAGGGTCCAGATACGCAGTATTTT
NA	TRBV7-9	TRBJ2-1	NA	CASSSGNEQFF	TGTGCCAGCAGCTCGGGGAATGAGCAGTTCTTC
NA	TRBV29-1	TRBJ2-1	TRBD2	CSVELAGEPNEQFF	TGCAGCGTTGAATTAGCGGGGGAACCAAATGAGCAGTTCTTC
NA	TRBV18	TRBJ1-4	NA	CASSPLGEEKLFF	TGTGCCAGCTCACCCCTCGGAGAGGAAAAACTGTTTTTT
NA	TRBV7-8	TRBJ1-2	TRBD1	CASSNPGQGIDYGYTF	TGTGCCAGCAGCAACCCGGGACAGGGAATTGACTATGGCTACACCTTC
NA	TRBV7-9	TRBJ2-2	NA	CASSPPADGELFF	TGTGCCAGCAGCCCCCCTGCGGACGGGGAGCTGTTTTTT
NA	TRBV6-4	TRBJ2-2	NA	CASSDEGHGELFF	TGTGCCAGCAGTGACGAGGGCCACGGGGAGCTGTTTTTT
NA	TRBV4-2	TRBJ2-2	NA	CASSPGTLLSGELFF	TGTGCCAGCAGTCCCGGGACACTCCTCTCCGGGGAGCTGTTTTTT
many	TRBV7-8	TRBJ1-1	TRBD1	CASSTPGQGVLGTEAFF	TGTGCCAGCAGCACACCGGGACAGGGGGTTCTGGGCACTGAAGCTTTCTTT
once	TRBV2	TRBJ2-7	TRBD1	CANLRGTGPYEQYF	TGTGCCAACCTCCGAGGGACAGGGCCCTACGAGCAGTACTTC
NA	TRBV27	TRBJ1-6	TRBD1	CASSTRDRGDNSPLHF	TGTGCCAGCAGTACAAGGGACAGGGGCGATAATTCACCCCTCCACTTT
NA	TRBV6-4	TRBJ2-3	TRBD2	CASRPSGGTVTDTQYF	TGTGCCAGCAGGCCTAGCGGGGGAACCGTCACAGATACGCAGTATTTT
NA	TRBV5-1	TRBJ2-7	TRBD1	CASSGTGSYEQYF	TGCGCCAGCTCCGGGACAGGGTCCTACGAGCAGTACTTC